The rows below give T cell receptor beta chains drawn from one sample of a study of blood T cell repertoires in COVID-19. Sequenced by immunoSEQ multiplex PCR; TCRdb stores in-frame clones only, minus some. This table has around 300,000 clones, 88% appearing once. Sequencing was done on a sample of PBMCs or T cells enriched from blood (not recorded which). These receptors were taken from a woman in her fifties or sixties who had recovered from COVID-19. CDR3s include the opening cysteine and the closing phenylalanine or tryptophan. A D gene is named only where the DNA matches it firmly. Clone size is stated in some rows and not others, as once, few, many or a class when expanded.

abundance | j_gene | d_gene | v_gene | CDR3nt | CDR3aa
NA | TRBJ2-3 | NA | TRBV5-1 | TGCGCCAGCAGCTTGGAGGACAGCCGCACAGATACGCAGTATTTT | CASSLEDSRTDTQYF
NA | TRBJ2-1 | TRBD2 | TRBV6-4 | TGTGCCAGCAGTGAAGGCGGGAGATATAACAATGAGCAGTTCTTC | CASSEGGRYNNEQFF
NA | TRBJ2-7 | TRBD2 | TRBV7-8 | TGTGCCAGCACCCTTAGCGGGACTCCCTACGAGCAGTACTTC | CASTLSGTPYEQYF
NA | TRBJ2-5 | NA | TRBV28 | TGTGCCAGCACCTGGGGGGGCTTGGAGACCCAGTACTTC | CASTWGGLETQYF
NA | TRBJ2-7 | NA | TRBV6-2/TRBV6-3 | TGTGCCAGCAGTTTGGTAGGGGGAGGGAACGAGCAGTACTTC | CASSLVGGGNEQYF
NA | TRBJ1-2 | NA | TRBV5-1 | TGCGCCAGCAGCATCCAGGACCGGGATAATGGCTACACCTTC | CASSIQDRDNGYTF
once | TRBJ1-1 | TRBD1 | TRBV30 | TGTGCCCGAAACAGGGGGCCGTCGAACACTGAAGCTTTCTTT | CARNRGPSNTEAFF
once | TRBJ2-3 | TRBD2 | TRBV4-2 | TGTGCCAGCAGCCTTGGGGGGAGCGGGAGTACAGATACGCAGTATTTT | CASSLGGSGSTDTQYF
NA | TRBJ1-2 | TRBD1 | TRBV2 | TGTGCCAGCATCCCCGGGACAGGGGTAGACTATGGCTACACCTTC | CASIPGTGVDYGYTF
NA | TRBJ1-1 | NA | TRBV28 | TGTGCCAGTATCCGGGGAGGTCACACTGAAGCTTTCTTT | CASIRGGHTEAFF
NA | TRBJ2-1 | NA | TRBV7-3 | TGTGCCAGCAGCTTATCAGGGCGGTTCTACAATGAGCAGTTCTTC | CASSLSGRFYNEQFF
NA | TRBJ2-1 | NA | TRBV2 | TGTGCCAACTCTAGAGGGAACAACAATGAGCAGTTCTTC | CANSRGNNNEQFF
NA | TRBJ2-3 | NA | TRBV5-4 | TGTGCCAGCAGCCTGGGAGCCTTCTACACAGATACGCAGTATTTT | CASSLGAFYTDTQYF
NA | TRBJ2-7 | TRBD1 | TRBV12-5 | TGTGCTAGTGGTCTCGGGACAGGGGAAGAGCAGTACTTC | CASGLGTGEEQYF
NA | TRBJ2-2 | TRBD2 | TRBV3-1/TRBV3-2 | TGTGCCAGCAGCCCCTTTCTAGCGGGAGGGCGTAGCGGGGAGCTGTTTTTT | CASSPFLAGGRSGELFF
few | TRBJ1-1 | NA | TRBV27 | TGTGCCAGCAGAATCCGGTCAACTCGGGGAAACACTGAAGCTTTCTTT | CASRIRSTRGNTEAFF
once | TRBJ1-5 | NA | TRBV6-2/TRBV6-3 | TGTGCCAGCAGCTCTGGTAGTAACAATCAGCCCCAGCATTTT | CASSSGSNNQPQHF
NA | TRBJ2-3 | TRBD2 | TRBV4-3 | TGCGCCAGCAGCCAATCTCCCTTAGCGGGAGTAGGAGGTACGCAGTATTTT | CASSQSPLAGVGGTQYF
NA | TRBJ1-2 | NA | TRBV28 | TGTGCCAGCAGTTTCAGACAGGTCTCTTGGGGCTACACCTTC | CASSFRQVSWGYTF
NA | TRBJ1-3 | TRBD1 | TRBV19 | TGTGCCAGTAGTAAACCTCGGACAGGAGGAAACACCATATATTTT | CASSKPRTGGNTIYF
NA | TRBJ1-5 | NA | TRBV19 | TGTGCCAGTAGTATTCAAGGGGGAAATCAGCCCCAGCATTTT | CASSIQGGNQPQHF
once | TRBJ1-1 | NA | TRBV15 | TGTGCCACCAGAACTCCCCCGGGGACTGAAGCTTTCTTT | CATRTPPGTEAFF
once | TRBJ2-7 | TRBD2 | TRBV7-2 | TGTGCCAGCAGTTCTAGACTAGCGGGTTCCTACGAGCAGTACTTC | CASSSRLAGSYEQYF
NA | TRBJ1-6 | TRBD1 | TRBV18 | TGTGCCAGCTCACCACCCGGACAGGGGGTTGGATCACCCCTCCACTTT | CASSPPGQGVGSPLHF
NA | TRBJ2-5 | NA | TRBV9 | TGTGCCAGCAGCGTAGGCGCGGGGAAAGTCCAAGAGACCCAGTACTTC | CASSVGAGKVQETQYF
NA | TRBJ2-3 | TRBD2 | TRBV7-2 | TGTGCCAGCAGCCCCATGGGCGGGAGAGGATCAGATACGCAGTATTTT | CASSPMGGRGSDTQYF
NA | TRBJ1-2 | TRBD1 | TRBV28 | TGTGCCAGCAGGGCGGGACAGGCGGGTGGCTACACCTTC | CASRAGQAGGYTF
NA | TRBJ2-7 | NA | TRBV9 | TGTGCCAGCAGCAAACTAGACCGCGAGCAGTACTTC | CASSKLDREQYF
once | TRBJ2-2 | TRBD1 | TRBV7-2 | TGTGCCAGCATCTTACGACAGGGACGAGTCGGGGAGCTGTTTTTT | CASILRQGRVGELFF
NA | TRBJ2-7 | TRBD2 | TRBV20-1 | TGCAGTGCTAGTAGCGGGAGGTCCTCCGAGCAGTACTTC | CSASSGRSSEQYF
few | TRBJ1-1 | NA | TRBV9 | TGTGCCAGCAGCGTAGGTCAGTCGAACACTGAAGCTTTCTTT | CASSVGQSNTEAFF
NA | TRBJ2-1 | NA | TRBV29-1 | TGCAGCGTAGCCGGCAGGGCCAACTACAATGAGCAGTTCTTC | CSVAGRANYNEQFF
NA | TRBJ2-3 | NA | TRBV3-1/TRBV3-2 | TGTGCCAGCAGCCAAGATATAGGCAGGGTCAGCACAGATACGCAGTATTTT | CASSQDIGRVSTDTQYF
NA | TRBJ2-4 | TRBD2 | TRBV5-3 | TGTGCCAGAAGGTTACTAGCGGGAGCAGGTCAGTACTTC | CARRLLAGAGQYF
NA | TRBJ2-1 | TRBD2 | TRBV6-6 | TGTGCCAGCAGTCCCTCGGAGGCGGGAGGGCCGTGGGATGAGCAGTTCTTC | CASSPSEAGGPWDEQFF
NA | TRBJ1-1 | NA | TRBV18 | TGTGCCAGCTCCCCCTTGGGAGGCACTGAAGCTTTCTTT | CASSPLGGTEAFF
NA | TRBJ1-2 | TRBD1 | TRBV6-1 | TGTGCCAGCAGTGAAAGTCGAATTGGGACAGATTTTTCGACTGGCTACACCTTC | CASSESRIGTDFSTGYTF
NA | TRBJ2-7 | TRBD2 | TRBV7-8 | TGTGCCAGCAGCCTAGCGGGGGGAACCTACGAGCAGTACTTC | CASSLAGGTYEQYF
NA | TRBJ1-6 | NA | TRBV5-5 | TGTGCCAGCAGCTTGGCGCCAGGGCCAGAAAATTCACCCCTCCACTTT | CASSLAPGPENSPLHF
NA | TRBJ1-4 | NA | TRBV5-1 | TGCGCCAGCAGCCCACAGGGACCGAATGAAAAACTGTTTTTT | CASSPQGPNEKLFF
NA | TRBJ2-1 | TRBD2 | TRBV7-2 | TGTGCCAGCAGCACAGGGACTAGCGGGAGCTCGGATGAGCAGTTCTTC | CASSTGTSGSSDEQFF
NA | TRBJ2-1 | TRBD2 | TRBV10-1 | TGCGCCCGCCCGGGACTAGTAAATGAGCAGTTCTTC | CARPGLVNEQFF
NA | TRBJ2-2 | NA | TRBV9 | TGTGCCAGCAGCGCCGGGGGGCTAGCGCAGTTCGGGGAGCTGTTTTTT | CASSAGGLAQFGELFF
NA | TRBJ2-7 | NA | TRBV11-2 | TGTGCCAGCAGCTTAGATCGCAACAGGGAGCAGTACTTC | CASSLDRNREQYF
NA | TRBJ1-4 | NA | TRBV9 | TGTGCCAGCAGCGAGGTGGGAGGAGGGAGTGAAAAACTGTTTTTT | CASSEVGGGSEKLFF
NA | TRBJ1-4 | TRBD1 | TRBV5-1 | TGCGCCAGCAGCTTCCTTGGACAGGGAGGGATACGGGAAAAACTGTTTTTT | CASSFLGQGGIREKLFF
NA | TRBJ1-1 | NA | TRBV5-4 | TGTGCCAGCAGCTTGGGATGGGGGGGGACTGAAGCTTTCTTT | CASSLGWGGTEAFF
NA | TRBJ1-5 | NA | TRBV12-3/TRBV12-4 | TGTGCCAGCAGTCCCCTTAATCAGCCCCAGCATTTT | CASSPLNQPQHF
NA | TRBJ2-2 | NA | TRBV5-1 | TGCGCCAGCAGCCTGGATGGCGCAGGGTCCACCGGGGAGCTGTTTTTT | CASSLDGAGSTGELFF
NA | TRBJ2-7 | TRBD2 | TRBV10-3 | TGTGCCATCAGTGACGGGACTAGCGGGGGCTACGAGCAGTACTTC | CAISDGTSGGYEQYF
NA | TRBJ2-3 | TRBD2 | TRBV3-1/TRBV3-2 | TGTGCCAGCAGCCCTCCTAGCGGGAGGGGATCGGGTACGCAGTATTTT | CASSPPSGRGSGTQYF
NA | TRBJ2-1 | NA | TRBV11-1 | TGTGCCAGCAGCTTAAATGTTGGGGGCGGGAGAAATGAGCAGTTCTTC | CASSLNVGGGRNEQFF
NA | TRBJ1-2 | NA | TRBV9 | TGTGCCAGCAGTCCTACAGGGACCAACTATGGCTACACCTTC | CASSPTGTNYGYTF
NA | TRBJ2-5 | TRBD2 | TRBV28 | TGTGCCAGCAACAATCTAGCGGGAGGTAAAGAGACCCAGTACTTC | CASNNLAGGKETQYF
NA | TRBJ1-5 | NA | TRBV12-3/TRBV12-4 | TGTGCCAGCAGTTTTTTTCGTCAGCCCCAGCATTTT | CASSFFRQPQHF